This T cell receptor (beta chain) was documented in a study of technical replicates of blood from a few donors. Repertoires were generated with immunoSEQ multiplex PCR, while TCRdb's copy carries only in-frame clones and drops some. Among just under 100,000 clones listed, 95% were seen once. The germline CDR1 and CDR2 sequences are SGHAT and FQDESV (reference sequence). V lost 7 bases, J lost 3 bases, and 11 bases stayed unmatched. This CDR3 region has 17 residues. The origin of this receptor is a human donor in good health. Sample: T cells isolated from PBMCs. V usage is TRBV11-1 and J usage is TRBJ2-2; 10 bases line up with TRBD2. CDR3 region: CASTLLAGMSYTGELFF. In DNA form, the CDR3 reads TGTGCCAGCACTCTACTAGCGGGAATGTCTTACACCGGGGAGCTGTTTTTT.